This entry features one TCR beta chain sequence. The data were obtained in a study of molecular identifiers for immune sequencing clone quantification. TCRdb itself ran the PCR reads through MiXCR, one entry per CDR3 protein. The data hold around 470,000 distinct CDR3 sequences, with around 21% observed a single time. This TCR was recovered from a human donor in good health. Some libraries in this study had Jurkat cell RNA spiked in. The sequenced sample consisted of naive CD8+ T cells from blood, with Jurkat cell RNA spiked in. This sample's subset: FACS-sorted CD8+CD4-CCR7+CD45RA+ naive T cells.

In DNA form, the CDR3 reads TGTGCCAGCAGCGTCCCGGGACTAGCGATAGCCGAGCAGTACTTC. It specifies CASSVPGLAIAEQYF. V is TRBV9 and J is TRBJ2-7, with 10 positions matching TRBD2. CDR1 and CDR2 (germline): SGDLS, YYNGEE. J was trimmed by 6 bases and V by 2 bases; bases with no gene match: 8. CDR3 size: 15 residues.